This TCR beta chain was obtained from a study of T cells in Graves' hyperthyroidism and ophthalmopathy. This clonotype was detected many times. The TCR beta CDR3 regions underwent amplification using RNA transcripts as the source. HTBI primers were the set used in a first-round RT-PCR of the TCR CDR3. TCRdb independently ran MiXCR on the multiplex PCR reads; one entry per CDR3 protein. The sample lists under 450,000 distinct CDR3 sequences, approximately 18% seen once, with around a third in the top ten. The V gene end was trimmed by 6 bases and the J gene end by 10 bases; junction bases not matched to a gene: 12. The CDR3 is 16 amino acids. In germline, CDR1 is SNHLY, CDR2 FYNNEI.

This TCR was sampled from a woman in her thirties with Graves' hyperthyroidism that later progressed to Graves' ophthalmopathy. The rearrangement joins TRBV2 to TRBJ2-1; 13 bases are shared with TRBD2. Sequenced: blood. The CDR3 spells CASRSAGTSGVYEQFF. The DNA for the CDR3 is TGTGCCAGCAGGTCGGCCGGGACTAGCGGGGTATACGAGCAGTTCTTC.